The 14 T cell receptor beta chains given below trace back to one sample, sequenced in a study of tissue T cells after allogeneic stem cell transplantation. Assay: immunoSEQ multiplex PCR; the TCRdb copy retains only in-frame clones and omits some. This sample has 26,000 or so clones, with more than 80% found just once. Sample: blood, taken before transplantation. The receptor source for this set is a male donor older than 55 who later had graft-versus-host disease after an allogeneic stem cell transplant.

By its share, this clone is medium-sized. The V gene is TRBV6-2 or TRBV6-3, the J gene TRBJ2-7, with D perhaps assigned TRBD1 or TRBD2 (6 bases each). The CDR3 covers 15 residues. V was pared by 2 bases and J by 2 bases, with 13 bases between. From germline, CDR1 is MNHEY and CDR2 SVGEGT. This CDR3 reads CASSYQGTGAYEQYF. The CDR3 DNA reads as TGTGCCAGCAGTTACCAGGGGACGGGGGCCTACGAGCAGTACTTC.

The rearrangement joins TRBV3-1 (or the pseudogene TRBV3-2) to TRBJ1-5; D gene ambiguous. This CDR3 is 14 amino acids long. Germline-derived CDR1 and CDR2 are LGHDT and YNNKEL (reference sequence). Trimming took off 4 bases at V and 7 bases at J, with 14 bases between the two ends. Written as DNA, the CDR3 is TGTGCCAGCAGCCCCTCGAGGGTCGGGCAGCCCCAGCATTTT. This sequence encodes CASSPSRVGQPQHF.

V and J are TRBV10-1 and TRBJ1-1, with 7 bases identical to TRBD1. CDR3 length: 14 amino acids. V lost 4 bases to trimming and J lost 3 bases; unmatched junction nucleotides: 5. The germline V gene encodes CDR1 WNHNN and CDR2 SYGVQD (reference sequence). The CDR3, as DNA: TGCGCCAGCAGTGCAGGGGGGCTTGACACTGAAGCTTTCTTT. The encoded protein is CASSAGGLDTEAFF.

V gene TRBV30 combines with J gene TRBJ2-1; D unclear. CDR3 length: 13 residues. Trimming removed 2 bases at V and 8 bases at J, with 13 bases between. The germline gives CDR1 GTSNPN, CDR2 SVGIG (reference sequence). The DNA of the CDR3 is TGTGCCTGGAGTCCTAGTACTCTGCATGAGCAGTTCTTC. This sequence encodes CAWSPSTLHEQFF.

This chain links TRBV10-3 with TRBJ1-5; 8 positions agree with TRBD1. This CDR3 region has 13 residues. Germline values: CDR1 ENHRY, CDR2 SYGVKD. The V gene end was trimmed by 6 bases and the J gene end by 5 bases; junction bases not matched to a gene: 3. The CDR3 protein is CAISGTGDQPQHF. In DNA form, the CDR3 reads TGTGCCATCAGCGGGACAGGCGATCAGCCCCAGCATTTT.

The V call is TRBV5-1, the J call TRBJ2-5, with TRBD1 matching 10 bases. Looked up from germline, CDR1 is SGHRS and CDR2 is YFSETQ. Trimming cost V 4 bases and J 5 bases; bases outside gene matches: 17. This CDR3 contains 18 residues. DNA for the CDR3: TGCGCCAGCAGCACCGACGCAATCGACAGGGGGCTTGCCGAGACCCAGTACTTC. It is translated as CASSTDAIDRGLAETQYF.

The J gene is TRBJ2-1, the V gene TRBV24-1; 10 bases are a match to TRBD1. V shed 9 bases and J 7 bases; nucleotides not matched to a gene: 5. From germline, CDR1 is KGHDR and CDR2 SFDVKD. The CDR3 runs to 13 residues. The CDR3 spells CATGTGVGNEQFF. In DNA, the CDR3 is TGTGCCACCGGGACAGGGGTAGGGAATGAGCAGTTCTTC.

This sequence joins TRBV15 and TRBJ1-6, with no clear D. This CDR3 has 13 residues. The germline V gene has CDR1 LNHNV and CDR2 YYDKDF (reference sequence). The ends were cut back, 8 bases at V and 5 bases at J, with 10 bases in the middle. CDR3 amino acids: CATGVEDNSPLHF. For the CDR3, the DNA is TGTGCCACCGGGGTGGAGGATAATTCACCCCTCCACTTT. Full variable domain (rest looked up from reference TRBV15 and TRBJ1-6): DAMVIQNPRYQVTQFGKPVTLSCSQTLNHNVMYWYQQKSSQAPKLLFHYYDKDFNNEADTPDNFQSRRPNTSFCFLDIRSPGLGDTAMYLCATGVEDNSPLHFGNGTRLTVT.

CDR3 DNA sequence: TGTGCCAGCAGCTTAGGGGGGGAATCGGAAAAACTGTTTTTT. Translation gives CASSLGGESEKLFF. J is TRBJ1-4 and V is TRBV7-9; weak D call: TRBD1 (5 bases). This CDR3 spans 14 amino acids. Germline values: CDR1 SEHNR, CDR2 FQNEAQ (reference sequence). Trimming took 1 base from V and 8 from J, leaving 11 bases between them.

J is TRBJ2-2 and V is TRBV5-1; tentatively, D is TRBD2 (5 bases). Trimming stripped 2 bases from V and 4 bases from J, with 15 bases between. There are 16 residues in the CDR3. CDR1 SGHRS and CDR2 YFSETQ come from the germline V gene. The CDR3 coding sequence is TGCGCCAGCAGCTTCAGTGTTTCGGGGTCCACCGGGGAGCTGTTTTTT. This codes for CASSFSVSGSTGELFF.

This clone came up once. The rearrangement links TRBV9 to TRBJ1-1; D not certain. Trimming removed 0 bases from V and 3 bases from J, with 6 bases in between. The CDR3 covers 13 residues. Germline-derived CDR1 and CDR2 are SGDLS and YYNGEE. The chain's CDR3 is CASSVVGDTEAFF. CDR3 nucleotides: TGTGCCAGCAGCGTAGTTGGAGACACTGAAGCTTTCTTT.

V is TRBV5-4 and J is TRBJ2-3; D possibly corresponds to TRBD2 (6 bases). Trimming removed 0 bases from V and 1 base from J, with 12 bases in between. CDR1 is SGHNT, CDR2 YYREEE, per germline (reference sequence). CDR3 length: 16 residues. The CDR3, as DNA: TGTGCCAGCAGCTTGGCCTGGGGGGACGGCACAGATACGCAGTATTTT. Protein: CASSLAWGDGTDTQYF.

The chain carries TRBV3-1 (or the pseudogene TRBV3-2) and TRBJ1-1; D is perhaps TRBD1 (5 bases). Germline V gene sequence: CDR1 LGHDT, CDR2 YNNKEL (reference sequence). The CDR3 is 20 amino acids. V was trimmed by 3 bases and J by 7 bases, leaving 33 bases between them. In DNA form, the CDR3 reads TGTGCCAGCAGCCATCACTGGTCCGGGGCCACCCTGATAAGCTCGAGTGAAGCTTTCTTT. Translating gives CASSHHWSGATLISSSEAFF.

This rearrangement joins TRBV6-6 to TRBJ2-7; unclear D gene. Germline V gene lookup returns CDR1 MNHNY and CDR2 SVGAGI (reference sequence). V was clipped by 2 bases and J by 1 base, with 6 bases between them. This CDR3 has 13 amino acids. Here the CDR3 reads CASSYLSSYEQYF. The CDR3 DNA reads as TGTGCCAGCAGTTACCTGAGTTCCTACGAGCAGTACTTC.